This T cell receptor beta chain derives from a study of blood T cells in healthy people across ages. CDR3 length equals 13 residues. V lost 6 bases and J 5 bases, leaving 13 bases between the germline ends. A J-beta primer mix and a sample-barcoded 5' primer were used in a second PCR of about 7 to 12 cycles. Researchers report that each sample yielded at least 2.5 million CDR3-containing paired-end reads. One entry per CDR3 protein, called by TCRdb with MiXCR from the 5' RACE reads. The repertoire holds roughly 800,000 distinct CDR3 sequences, around a quarter seen once, with roughly a tenth in the top ten. This clonotype was recorded a few times. These records were also assigned to another study, of T cells of mothers and their children.

The sequenced material came from blood. The TCR originated in a boy under 18 in good health. The gene calls are TRBV12-3 or TRBV12-4 and TRBJ2-5, with TRBD1 as a possible D gene (6 bases). CDR3 sequence: CASRDTGRETQYF. The DNA of the CDR3 is TGTGCCAGCAGAGATACAGGGCGGGAGACCCAGTACTTC.